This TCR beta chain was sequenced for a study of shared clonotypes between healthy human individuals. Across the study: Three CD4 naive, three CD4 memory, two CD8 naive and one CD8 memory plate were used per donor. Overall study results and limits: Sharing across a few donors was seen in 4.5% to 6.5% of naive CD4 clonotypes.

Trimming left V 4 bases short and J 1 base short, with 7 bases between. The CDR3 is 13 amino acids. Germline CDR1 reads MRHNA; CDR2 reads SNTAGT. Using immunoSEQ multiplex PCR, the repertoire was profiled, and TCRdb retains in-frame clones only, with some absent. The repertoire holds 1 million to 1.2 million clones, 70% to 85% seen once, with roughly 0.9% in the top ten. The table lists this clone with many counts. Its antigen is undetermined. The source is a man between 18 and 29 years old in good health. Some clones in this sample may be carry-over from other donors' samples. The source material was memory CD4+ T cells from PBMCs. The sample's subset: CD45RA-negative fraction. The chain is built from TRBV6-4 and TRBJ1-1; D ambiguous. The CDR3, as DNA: TGTGCCAGCAGTGTAACGTCGAACACTGAAGCTTTCTTT. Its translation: CASSVTSNTEAFF.